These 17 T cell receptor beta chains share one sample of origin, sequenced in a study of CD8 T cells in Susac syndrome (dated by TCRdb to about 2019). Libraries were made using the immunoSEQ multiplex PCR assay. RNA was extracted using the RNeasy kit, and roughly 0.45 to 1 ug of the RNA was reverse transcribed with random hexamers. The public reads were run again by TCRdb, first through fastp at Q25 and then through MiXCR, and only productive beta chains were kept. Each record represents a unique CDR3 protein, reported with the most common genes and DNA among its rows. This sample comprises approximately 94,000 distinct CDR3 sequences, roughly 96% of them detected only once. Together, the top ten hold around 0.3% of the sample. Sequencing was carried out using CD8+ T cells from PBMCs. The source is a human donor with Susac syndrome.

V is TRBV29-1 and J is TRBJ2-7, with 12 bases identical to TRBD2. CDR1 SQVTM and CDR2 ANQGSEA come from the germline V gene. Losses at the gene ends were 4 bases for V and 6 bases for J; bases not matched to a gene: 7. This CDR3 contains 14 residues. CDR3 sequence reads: CSVAPSGGASEQYF. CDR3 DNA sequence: TGCAGCGTTGCCCCTAGCGGGGGGGCGTCCGAGCAGTACTTC.

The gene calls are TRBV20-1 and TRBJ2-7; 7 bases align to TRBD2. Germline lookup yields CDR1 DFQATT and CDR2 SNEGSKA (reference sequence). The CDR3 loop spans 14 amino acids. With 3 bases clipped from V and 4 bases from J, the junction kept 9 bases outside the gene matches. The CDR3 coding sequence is TGCAGTGCTAGCGGTGTAACTAGCGATTACGAGCAGTACTTC. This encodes CSASGVTSDYEQYF.

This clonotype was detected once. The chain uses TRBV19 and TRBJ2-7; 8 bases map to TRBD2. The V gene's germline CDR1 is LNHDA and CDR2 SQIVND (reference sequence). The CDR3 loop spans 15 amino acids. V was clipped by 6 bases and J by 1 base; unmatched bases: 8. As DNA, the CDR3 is TGTGCCAGTAGAGGGACACTAGCGGCTTCCTACGAGCAGTACTTC. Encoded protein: CASRGTLAASYEQYF.

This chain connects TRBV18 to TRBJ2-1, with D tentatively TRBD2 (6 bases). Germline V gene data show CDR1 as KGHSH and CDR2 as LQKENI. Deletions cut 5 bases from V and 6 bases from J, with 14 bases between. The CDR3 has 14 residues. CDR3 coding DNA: TGTGCCAGCTCAGAACTTCTAGCGCCCAATGAGCAGTTCTTC. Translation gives CASSELLAPNEQFF. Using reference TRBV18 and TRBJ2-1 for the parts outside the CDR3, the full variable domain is NAGVMQNPRHLVRRRGQEARLRCSPMKGHSHVYWYRQLPEEGLKFMVYLQKENIIDESGMPKERFSAEFPKEGPSILRIQQVVRGDSAAYFCASSELLAPNEQFFGPGTRLTVL.

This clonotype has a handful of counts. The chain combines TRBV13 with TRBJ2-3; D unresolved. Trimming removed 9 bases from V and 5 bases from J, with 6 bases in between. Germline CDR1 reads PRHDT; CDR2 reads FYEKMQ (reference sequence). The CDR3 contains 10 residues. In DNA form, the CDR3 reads TGTGCCAGTAATCAAGATACGCAGTATTTT. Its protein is CASNQDTQYF.

As DNA, the CDR3 is TGTGCCACCAGCAGAGATCAAACGGGTTACGAGCAGTACTTC. Its protein is CATSRDQTGYEQYF. The chain has TRBV15 and TRBJ2-7; no clear D gene. Germline V lookup: CDR1 LNHNV, CDR2 YYDKDF (reference sequence). The CDR3 has 14 residues. The ends were cut back, 0 bases at V and 4 bases at J, with 10 bases in the middle. Full variable domain (outside the CDR3, taken from reference TRBV15 and TRBJ2-7): DAMVIQNPRYQVTQFGKPVTLSCSQTLNHNVMYWYQQKSSQAPKLLFHYYDKDFNNEADTPDNFQSRRPNTSFCFLDIRSPGLGDTAMYLCATSRDQTGYEQYFGPGTRLTVT.

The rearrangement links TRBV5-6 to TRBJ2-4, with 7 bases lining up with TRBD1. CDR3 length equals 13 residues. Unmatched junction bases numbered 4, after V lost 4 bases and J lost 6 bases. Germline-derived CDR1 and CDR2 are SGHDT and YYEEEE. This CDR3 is CASSNRQGNIQYF. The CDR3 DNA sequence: TGTGCCAGCAGCAATCGACAGGGAAACATTCAGTACTTC.

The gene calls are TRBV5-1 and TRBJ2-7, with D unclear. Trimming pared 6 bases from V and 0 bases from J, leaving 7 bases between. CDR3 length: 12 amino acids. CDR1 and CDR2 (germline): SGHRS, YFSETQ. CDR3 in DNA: TGCGCCAGCACATTTACCTCCTACGAGCAGTACTTC. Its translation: CASTFTSYEQYF. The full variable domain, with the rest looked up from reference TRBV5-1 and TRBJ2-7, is KAGVTQTPRYLIKTRGQQVTLSCSPISGHRSVSWYQQTPGQGLQFLFEYFSETQRNKGNFPGRFSGRQFSNSRSEMNVSTLELGDSALYLCASTFTSYEQYFGPGTRLTVT.

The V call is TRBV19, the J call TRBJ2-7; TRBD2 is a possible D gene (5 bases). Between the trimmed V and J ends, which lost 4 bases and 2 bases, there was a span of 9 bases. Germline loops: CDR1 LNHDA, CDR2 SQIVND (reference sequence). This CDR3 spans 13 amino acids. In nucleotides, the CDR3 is TGTGCCAGTAGTACCTTGGGAGCCTACGAGCAGTACTTC. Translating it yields CASSTLGAYEQYF.

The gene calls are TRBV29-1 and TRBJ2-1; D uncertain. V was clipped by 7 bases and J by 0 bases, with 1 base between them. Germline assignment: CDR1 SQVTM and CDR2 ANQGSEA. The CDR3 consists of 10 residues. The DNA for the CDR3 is TGCAGCGCCTCCTACAATGAGCAGTTCTTC. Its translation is CSASYNEQFF.

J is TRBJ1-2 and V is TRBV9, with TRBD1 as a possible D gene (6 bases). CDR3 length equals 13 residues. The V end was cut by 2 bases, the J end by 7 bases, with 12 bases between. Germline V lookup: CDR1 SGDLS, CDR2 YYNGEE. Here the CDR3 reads CASSVPGGRGYTF. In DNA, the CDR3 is TGTGCCAGCAGCGTCCCTGGGGGCCGTGGCTACACCTTC.

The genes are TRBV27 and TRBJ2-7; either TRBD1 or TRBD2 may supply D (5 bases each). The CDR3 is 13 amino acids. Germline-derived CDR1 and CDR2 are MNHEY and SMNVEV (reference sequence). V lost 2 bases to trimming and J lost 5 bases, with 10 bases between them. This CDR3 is CASSLGGRNEQYF. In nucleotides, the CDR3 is TGTGCCAGCAGTTTAGGGGGAAGGAACGAGCAGTACTTC.

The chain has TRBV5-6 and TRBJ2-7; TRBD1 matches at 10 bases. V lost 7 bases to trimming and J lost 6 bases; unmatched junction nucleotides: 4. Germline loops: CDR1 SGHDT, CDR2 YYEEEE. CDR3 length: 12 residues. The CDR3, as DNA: TGTGCCAGCGCGACAGGGGGCGGCGAGCAGTACTTC. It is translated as CASATGGGEQYF.

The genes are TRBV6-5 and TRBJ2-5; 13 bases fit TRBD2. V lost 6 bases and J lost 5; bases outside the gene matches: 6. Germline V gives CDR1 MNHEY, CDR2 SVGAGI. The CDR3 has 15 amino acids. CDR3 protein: CASSRTSGSRETQYF. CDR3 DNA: TGTGCCAGCAGCAGGACTAGCGGGAGTCGGGAGACCCAGTACTTC.

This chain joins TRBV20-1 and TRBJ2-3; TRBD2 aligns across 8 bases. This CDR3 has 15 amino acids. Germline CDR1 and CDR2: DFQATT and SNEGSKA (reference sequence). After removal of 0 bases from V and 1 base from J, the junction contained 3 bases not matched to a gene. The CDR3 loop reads CSARDTSGGTDTQYF. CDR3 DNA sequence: TGCAGTGCTAGAGATACTAGCGGAGGCACAGATACGCAGTATTTT.

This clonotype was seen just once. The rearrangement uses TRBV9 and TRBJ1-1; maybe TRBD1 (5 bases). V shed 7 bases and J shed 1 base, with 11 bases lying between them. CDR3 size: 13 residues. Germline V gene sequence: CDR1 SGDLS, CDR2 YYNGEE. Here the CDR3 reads CASGPTENTEAFF. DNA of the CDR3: TGTGCCAGCGGCCCGACAGAGAACACTGAAGCTTTCTTT.

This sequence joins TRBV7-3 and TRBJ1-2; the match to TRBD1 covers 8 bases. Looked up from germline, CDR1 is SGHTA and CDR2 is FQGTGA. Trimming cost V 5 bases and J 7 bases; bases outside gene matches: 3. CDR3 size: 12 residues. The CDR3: CASSLGQGGYTF. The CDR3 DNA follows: TGTGCCAGCAGCCTCGGACAGGGTGGCTACACCTTC.